This passage covers 11 T cell receptor beta chains from one sample sequenced in a study of cytomegalovirus exposure and HLA in healthy donors. PCR involved 60 Vbeta and 13 Jbeta primers. Clones were read by immunoSEQ multiplex PCR, and TCRdb kept only the in-frame ones, dropping some. The sample consists of around 120,000 clones, about three quarters of them appearing once. The sequenced sample consisted of PBMCs. Receptors were obtained from a woman under 40 in good health and CMV-seropositive.

The rearrangement uses TRBV29-1 and TRBJ2-5; possible D gene TRBD1, 6 bases. V was trimmed by 4 bases and J by 5 bases, leaving 14 bases between them. Germline values: CDR1 SQVTM, CDR2 ANQGSEA. The CDR3 extends over 13 amino acids. This chain's CDR3 is CSVVRTAQETQYF. The CDR3 DNA reads as TGCAGCGTTGTGAGGACAGCTCAGGAGACCCAGTACTTC.

A few counts support this clone. The chain has TRBV14 and TRBJ1-3, with D possibly being TRBD1 (5 bases). The V gene lost 8 bases and the J gene lost 4 bases, with 12 bases spanning the gap. CDR1 is SGHDN and CDR2 is FVKESK in the germline V gene. The CDR3 totals 13 residues. The CDR3, as DNA: TGTGCCAGCCAGGGATTCGACGGAAACACCATATATTTT. Amino acids: CASQGFDGNTIYF.

The chain recombines TRBV2 with TRBJ2-7; a weak D match, TRBD2 (5 bases). The CDR3 length is 12 residues. Trimming took 9 bases from V and 4 from J, leaving 13 bases between them. The germline V gene has CDR1 SNHLY and CDR2 FYNNEI. This CDR3 reads CASRTGGYEQYF. DNA for the CDR3: TGTGCCAGTCGAACCGGCGGGTACGAGCAGTACTTC. Supplemented by reference TRBV2 and TRBJ2-7, the full variable domain reads EPEVTQTPSHQVTQMGQEVILRCVPISNHLYFYWYRQILGQKVEFLVSFYNNEISEKSEIFDDQFSVERPDGSNFTLKIRSTKLEDSAMYFCASRTGGYEQYFGPGTRLTVT.

The chain employs TRBV30 and TRBJ2-1; D gene uncertain. The germline gives CDR1 GTSNPN, CDR2 SVGIG (reference sequence). The CDR3 sequence is 11 residues long. Trimming removed 5 bases from V and 4 bases from J, with 6 bases in between. CDR3 region: CAWDGYNEQFF. CDR3 nucleotides: TGTGCCTGGGACGGGTACAATGAGCAGTTCTTC.

This clone turned up a few times. The V and J genes are TRBV5-1 and TRBJ2-7, with 9 bases matching TRBD2. V gave up 0 bases and J gave up 5 bases; unmatched junction bases: 6. The CDR3 loop spans 15 amino acids. The germline V gene has CDR1 SGHRS and CDR2 YFSETQ. CDR3 nucleotides: TGCGCCAGCAGCTTGGGCGGGGGGGCCGGCGACGAGCAGTACTTC. Protein sequence: CASSLGGGAGDEQYF.

V is TRBV28 and J is TRBJ1-2; D perhaps matches TRBD1 (6 bases). V shed 1 base and J shed 8 bases, with 14 bases lying between them. Germline V gives CDR1 MDHEN, CDR2 SYDVKM. The CDR3 consists of 14 residues. CDR3 sequence: CASSLSRRGLGYTF. DNA for the CDR3: TGTGCCAGCAGTTTATCCCGCAGGGGTTTGGGCTACACCTTC.

This clone was observed many times. This sequence joins TRBV5-6 and TRBJ2-7, with D tentatively TRBD1 (5 bases). The V end lost 5 bases, the J end lost 2 bases, and 14 bases lay between the germline ends. Looked up from germline, CDR1 is SGHDT and CDR2 is YYEEEE. This CDR3 has 14 residues. CDR3: CASRIAGSPYEQYF. DNA for the CDR3: TGTGCCAGCAGGATTGCAGGGTCCCCCTACGAGCAGTACTTC.

The chain links TRBV19 to TRBJ1-1; D gene uncertain. Germline CDR1 and CDR2: LNHDA and SQIVND (reference sequence). The CDR3 has 14 amino acids. Trimming cost V 1 base and J 5 bases, with 11 bases left between them. This CDR3 is CASSIVPRETEAFF. The CDR3 bases are TGTGCCAGTAGTATAGTGCCCCGAGAGACTGAAGCTTTCTTT.

The CDR3 loop is CASRRGGSSSSTNEKLFF. The CDR3 DNA reads as TGTGCCAGCAGGCGGGGGGGATCAAGTTCCTCAACTAATGAAAAACTGTTTTTT. The J gene is TRBJ1-4, the V gene TRBV2; the D gene is possibly TRBD1 (5 bases). V lost 6 bases and J 0 bases, leaving 20 bases between the germline ends. Germline V gene sequence: CDR1 SNHLY, CDR2 FYNNEI. The CDR3 is 18 amino acids.

The chain is built from TRBV7-9 and TRBJ2-3; D not resolved. This CDR3 is built from 14 residues. Trimming removed 5 bases from V and 1 base from J, with 10 bases in between. Looked up from germline, CDR1 is SEHNR and CDR2 is FQNEAQ (reference sequence). The CDR3 nucleotides are TGTGCCAGCAGCCCTGAACGAGGCACAGATACGCAGTATTTT. This translates into CASSPERGTDTQYF.

V is TRBV7-2 and J is TRBJ1-2, with D possibly being TRBD1 (5 bases). Trimming cost V 4 bases and J 0 bases, with 15 bases left between them. CDR1 is SGHTA, CDR2 FQGNSA, per germline. The CDR3 sequence is 16 residues long. The CDR3 region is CASSSRVAGSNYGYTF. In nucleotides, the CDR3 is TGTGCCAGCAGCTCGAGAGTGGCAGGGTCTAACTATGGCTACACCTTC.